This T cell receptor (beta chain) was retrieved from a study of cytomegalovirus exposure and HLA in healthy donors listed by TCRdb under 2017. The study in broad terms: An earlier analysis of 587 of the donors reported approximately 300 Gb of sequence data and 95 million to 140 million unique TCR beta sequences obtained from 180 million or so T cells. To predict cytomegalovirus infection status, the study brought together high-throughput TCR immunosequencing, statistical association of individual TCRs with disease status, and machine learning. Alongside the repertoire data, information on donor age, sex, ethnicity and CMV serostatus was compiled. Across around 400 genotyped donors of the cohort, an average of roughly 200,000 unique TCR beta nucleotide sequences per donor were sequenced, and roughly 17% of those sequences were non-productive. Rather than drawing on any new phenotypic data, the later analysis identified candidate immune exposures from TCR beta sequences and the way those sequences occurred across donors. To study patterns of TCR occurrence, a later analysis re-analyzed previously published TCR beta repertoires from around 660 donors and added high-resolution HLA genotyping. Besides the first cohort of more than 650 subjects, a separate validation cohort made up of roughly 120 different subjects was used. In a later genetic analysis, genome-wide SNP genotypes for about 55% of the 666 donors were used, and that subset was treated as a discovery cohort. Because of strong linkage in the cohort, roughly five DR-DQ haplotypes were treated as single units for association and clustering. Of the 350 to 400 genotyped donors, roughly 85% fell in the genetic ancestry cluster associated with self-reported Caucasian donors. The study aimed to test whether cataloging public T cell receptors could reveal signatures of past pathogen exposure. The study used immunosequencing to profile the T cell repertoires of 666 subjects and linked those repertoires to cytomegalovirus serostatus. Class I and class II HLA loci were covered by the typing at four-digit resolution. An early release covering about 600 HLA-typed donors comprised roughly 300 gigabases of sequencing data and roughly 86 million unique TCR sequences. All discovery cohort repertoires had been generated on a single sequencing platform. An earlier analysis of some 600 of the donors applied high-throughput TCR beta sequencing to assess whether each TCR beta V gene segment acted as functional or pseudogenic. The number of donors typed differed by locus, with roughly 620-630 for A, B, C, DRB1 and DQB1, roughly 520 for DQA1, 600 to 610 for DPA1, and some 440 for DPB1. Summary of the overall study and its limitations: In a later analysis, several top co-occurrence clusters were reported to appear linked to parvovirus B19, influenza, CMV and Epstein-Barr virus. A later analysis associated approximately 17,000 TCR beta sequences with specific HLA alleles at a false discovery rate of 0.05. In this cohort, only TCR beta chains were sequenced, and detectable features were limited by the absence of alpha or paired-chain data. In an earlier analysis of over 550 of the donors, most TCR beta V segments were observed in productive rearrangements about 90% or about 30% of the time, broadly matching IMGT annotations. In vitro tests confirmed that three of the cytomegalovirus-associated TCR beta chains recognize cytomegalovirus antigens. A further reported finding was that TCR beta sequences accurately predicted the HLA-A and HLA-B alleles for most subjects in the first cohort. The presence/absence analyses assumed that sequencing depth was roughly uniform across donors, and that assumption may not be true. The sequencing pipeline was judged likely to have produced a cluster of highly shared sequence variants as a technical artifact. Linkage disequilibrium might explain the correlated functional status among segregating V segments, but an unknown experimental factor could not be ruled out. The classifier was reported to diagnose cytomegalovirus status with high specificity and sensitivity in both the original and validation cohorts. Some IMGT-functional V segments, including TRBV6-2 and TRBV6-3, could not be distinguished by the 87-base-pair reads and were therefore excluded. For the cohort, immune exposure information was limited to CMV serostatus. A later analysis found that most CMV-associated TCR beta chains appeared HLA-restricted, with HLA associations seemingly driven largely by CMV exposure. HLA typing was unavailable for some donors at each locus, so association tests used only the typed subset. A later analysis found that TCR association rates varied across HLA loci, with DRB1 alleles showing the most associated TCRs and HLA-C alleles the fewest. Assigning TCR associations to individual alleles was difficult when HLA alleles, especially DR and DQ, strongly co-occurred. Most TCR sequences were observed very rarely across donors, whereas some public TCRs were present in many individuals. Compared with the roughly 700-donor mean, donors in an Asian-associated ancestry cluster had fewer N-insertions in productive TCRs, according to a later genetic analysis. Over 15 rarely observed V segments, including chromosome 9 orphons, were excluded from the earlier analysis of almost 600 of the donors because counts were too low. According to the authors, the approach could potentially be generalized to other disease states and immunological phenotypes. V-gene and J-gene trimming of TCR beta chains was associated with a missense DCLRE1C variant in a later genetic analysis, and the association was replicated in an independent cohort. In a later analysis, HLA-associated TCR beta chains were found to be more clonally expanded and to have lower generation probabilities than equally common non-associated chains. In the study, approximately 150 TCR beta chains were listed as associated with cytomegalovirus.

Library prep was done by the immunoSEQ multiplex PCR assay. The multiplex PCR relied on a mix of 60 forward primers for TCR Vbeta segments and 13 reverse primers for TCR Jbeta segments. A multiplex PCR assay on genomic DNA amplified the CDR3 region of rearranged TCR beta genes. On the Illumina HiSeq System, the amplified TCR beta libraries were sequenced as 87-base-pair reads. The paper's data handling went like this. A later analysis tallied 80 million to 95 million unique TCR beta chains across the 666 repertoires, and about 10 million of those chains were shared by two or more donors. A nearest-neighbor algorithm error-corrected the raw reads and collapsed the reads into unique sequences, merging closely related sequences to remove PCR and sequencing errors. CDR3 sequences were aligned to IMGT reference sequences to assign V, D and J gene segments. Each retained sequence needed at least a six-nucleotide match to both a V gene segment and a J gene segment. A rearrangement counted as productive if the CDR3 had no stop codons and remained in frame with V and J, and every other rearrangement counted as non-productive. CDR3 was defined according to IMGT convention as the region running from the second conserved V-encoded cysteine to the conserved J-encoded phenylalanine. Sequences without an unambiguous match to a single V gene segment were excluded from the earlier analysis of several hundred of the donors. In an earlier analysis of about 590 of the donors, a V segment was called functional when productive rearrangements were above 56.7%, and segregating when the standard deviation between donors exceeded 5%. To diagnose cytomegalovirus status from the catalog of TCR beta chain sequences, a statistical classification framework was built. V and J gene assignment, in a later analysis, came from comparing TCR nucleotide sequences with IMGT/GENE-DB human TR gene sequences. Using the TCRdist pipeline, a later analysis assigned CDR3 sequences along with most-parsimonious VDJ recombination scenarios. In a later analysis, each TCR beta chain was defined by its CDR3 amino acid sequence together with its V-gene family, and reads lacking a unique V-gene family were excluded. To address suspected cross-contamination and a sequencing artifact, a later analysis removed over 500 highly shared, low-generation-probability nucleotide sequences. A later analysis calculated a clonal expansion index for each public chain from normalized within-repertoire ranks of inferred template counts. In a later analysis, generation probabilities were computed with a VDJ recombination model fitted to out-of-frame rearrangements, and the resulting probabilities were checked against IGoR. Hypergeometric tests were used in a later analysis to score TCR-TCR, TCR-HLA and TCR-CMV co-occurrence, with a repertoire-size bias correction applied to the TCR pairs. To estimate false discovery rates, a later analysis permuted the HLA or CMV assignments 20 times. In a later analysis, co-occurring TCRs were grouped with DBSCAN, and TCRdist sequence similarity was added when clustering was performed within HLA-allele-positive subsets. Repertoires with fewer than 30,000 or more than 120,000 public chains were left out of co-occurrence clustering, as were four to six repertoires with anomalous nucleotide sharing. TCRdb retrieved this table from immuneACCESS and kept in-frame rearrangements only. Not all clones are present; in checked studies, unresolved V genes account for under half, and no reason is known for the remainder. That table gives V, J and clone size, and the DNA gave D and trimming. This sample is represented by over 110,000 clones; 60% to 85% of them were singletons. The ten largest clones capture roughly 0.87% of the sample.

Remarks on this clone: The specificity of this receptor is unknown. No base quality values were provided; no much bigger clone lies one nucleotide off.

In total, roughly 710 healthy bone marrow donors made up the cohort. Cohort members were all nominally healthy when sampled, although unrecorded immune exposures were likely present. The donor was CMV seronegative and belonged to the group of 320 or so seronegative cohort members. Every donor gave a peripheral blood sample, and the peripheral blood mononuclear cells from that sample were used for TCR beta sequencing. The Qiagen DNeasy Blood Extraction Kit was used to extract genomic DNA from the blood cell samples. From a lookup of the germline V gene (reference sequence), CDR1 and CDR2 are SGHNT and YYREEE. The CDR3 spans 12 residues, from the cysteine through the phenylalanine. The CDR3 DNA has 36 bases and is translated from base 1. V is reduced by 2 bases and J by 4 bases, leaving a spacing of 7 bases between them.

The receptor was isolated from a man between 18 and 29 years old in good health and CMV-seronegative. Recombination joined TRBV5-4 with TRBJ2-7; TRBD1 is a possible D gene, resting on 5 matching bases. Sequencing was done on a sample of PBMCs. The CDR3 protein sequence reads: CASSFQGYEQYF. The DNA is as follows: TGTGCCAGCAGCTTCCAGGGTTACGAGCAGTACTTC.